The rows below give T cell receptor beta chains drawn from one sample of a study of blood T cell repertoires in COVID-19. Libraries were prepared by immunoSEQ multiplex PCR; TCRdb keeps only in-frame clonotypes and omits some of them. The table shows roughly 130,000 clones, with more than 90% occurring only once. Sequencing was carried out using peripheral blood. These receptors were obtained from a man in his 60s with COVID-19, enrolled during active disease. Both conserved end residues are part of each CDR3. A D gene is named only where the DNA matches it firmly. Not all rows give a size; the values are once, few, many and, for expanded clones, a class.

size,D,J,V,DNA,CDR3
NA,NA,TRBJ1-1,TRBV19,TGTGCCAGTCGGGACTCAGTCACTGAAGCTTTCTTT,CASRDSVTEAFF
once,TRBD1,TRBJ2-7,TRBV19,TGTGCCAGCTCGGACAGGGGGTCGTACGAGCAGTACTTC,CASSDRGSYEQYF
few,TRBD1,TRBJ2-7,TRBV19,TGTGCCAGTAGTACGCGGACAGGTGGCGAGCAGTACTTC,CASSTRTGGEQYF
NA,NA,TRBJ1-5,TRBV27,TGTGCCAGCAGTCTAAAGGGGCCGCGCAATCAGCCCCAGCATTTT,CASSLKGPRNQPQHF
NA,TRBD1,TRBJ2-7,TRBV9,TGTGCCAGCAGCGGACAGGGAAAGAACTCCTACGAGCAGTACTTC,CASSGQGKNSYEQYF
NA,NA,TRBJ2-1,TRBV5-5,TGTGCCAGCAGCTTAGGGGGTCTCTCCTACAATGAGCAGTTCTTC,CASSLGGLSYNEQFF
NA,NA,TRBJ1-2,TRBV9,TGTGCCAGCAGCGTAGGAGGAGCAGCTTATGGCTACACCTTC,CASSVGGAAYGYTF
NA,NA,TRBJ2-2,TRBV7-9,TGTGCCAGCAGCCCCGTTGGGGGGAGTGCCGGGGAGCTGTTTTTT,CASSPVGGSAGELFF
NA,TRBD1,TRBJ1-4,TRBV6-7,TGTGCCAGCAGTTACTCGACAGGGGGCCGAAATATTACAACTAATGAAAAACTGTTTTTT,CASSYSTGGRNITTNEKLFF
once,TRBD1,TRBJ1-4,TRBV4-3,TGCGCCAGCAGCCAGTCCCGGGACAGGGGGCGTGAAAAACTGTTTTTT,CASSQSRDRGREKLFF
NA,TRBD1,TRBJ2-3,TRBV6-6,TGTGCCAGCAGTTCGGGACAGGGGGGAACAGATACGCAGTATTTT,CASSSGQGGTDTQYF
NA,TRBD2,TRBJ2-3,TRBV7-9,TGTGCCAGCAGCGGAGCGGGAGGGATAAGGACAGATACGCAGTATTTT,CASSGAGGIRTDTQYF
NA,NA,TRBJ1-5,TRBV2,TGTGCCAGCAGTGTGCCGGGTGATCAGCCCCAGCATTTT,CASSVPGDQPQHF
NA,NA,TRBJ1-3,TRBV19,TGTGCCAGTAGTATCGCACGTCCAGGGGCTTCTGGAAACACCATATATTTT,CASSIARPGASGNTIYF
NA,TRBD2,TRBJ2-2,TRBV5-1,TGCGCCAGCAGCTTGGAGGGAGGGATACTCGGCGGGGAGCTGTTTTTT,CASSLEGGILGGELFF
NA,NA,TRBJ2-1,TRBV7-9,TGTGCCAGCAGCTCCTACGAGGGGCGGGACGTCTATGAGCAGTTCTTC,CASSSYEGRDVYEQFF
NA,TRBD1,TRBJ2-1,TRBV7-9,TGTGCCAGCAGCGTGGGGACAGGTTCGGCCTACAATGAGCAGTTCTTC,CASSVGTGSAYNEQFF
NA,NA,TRBJ1-5,TRBV18,TGTGCCAGCTCACCATCCGGGAATTATAGGGATCAGCCCCAGCATTTT,CASSPSGNYRDQPQHF
NA,TRBD2,TRBJ2-1,TRBV18,TGTGCCAGCTCCGCAACCGTAGCGGGAGGGGTGGATGAGCAGTTCTTC,CASSATVAGGVDEQFF
NA,TRBD2,TRBJ2-1,TRBV18,TGTGCCAGCGCCACCGCGGGACTAGCGGGAACGACCTACAATGAGCAGTTCTTC,CASATAGLAGTTYNEQFF
NA,NA,TRBJ2-7,TRBV18,TGTGCCAGCTCACCGACGGGACACTCCTACGAGCAGTACTTC,CASSPTGHSYEQYF
NA,TRBD1,TRBJ2-2,TRBV27,TGTGCCAACCAATCCGGGACAGGGTGTGCCGTTGCCGGGGAGCTGTTTTTT,CANQSGTGCAVAGELFF
NA,NA,TRBJ2-7,TRBV18,TGTGCCAGCTCACCTACCCTAGCTGGGGCCTACGAGCAGTACTTC,CASSPTLAGAYEQYF
NA,TRBD2,TRBJ2-3,TRBV18,TGTGCCAGCTCACCAGGACTAGCGGGAGGGCCGTCGCAGTATTTT,CASSPGLAGGPSQYF
NA,NA,TRBJ2-7,TRBV6-5,TGTGCCAGCAGTTACTCGAGGAGTTCCTACGAGCAGTACTTC,CASSYSRSSYEQYF
NA,NA,TRBJ1-2,TRBV12-3/TRBV12-4,TGTGCCAGCAAGGCAGGGGTATACTATGGCTACACCTTC,CASKAGVYYGYTF
NA,NA,TRBJ2-7,TRBV28,TGTGCCAGCAGTTTAATGGCAGGGGAGATACGGAAGCAGTACTTC,CASSLMAGEIRKQYF
few,TRBD1,TRBJ1-5,TRBV27,TGTGCCAGCAGTACCCATATTACAGGGGGCGAACAGCCCCAGCATTTT,CASSTHITGGEQPQHF
NA,TRBD2,TRBJ2-1,TRBV15,TGTGCCACCAGCAGAGGCCCCCCGGGACTAGCGGGACCCAATGAGCAGTTCTTC,CATSRGPPGLAGPNEQFF
NA,TRBD1,TRBJ1-6,TRBV5-8,TGTGCCAGCAGCTTGGGACAGGGGAATTCACCCCTCCACTTT,CASSLGQGNSPLHF
NA,NA,TRBJ2-2,TRBV18,TGTGCCAGCCGTCTGGGAGCGAACACCGGGGAGCTGTTTTTT,CASRLGANTGELFF
once,NA,TRBJ2-7,TRBV7-2,TGTGCCAGCAGCTTAGTCTACTCCTACGAGCAGTACTTC,CASSLVYSYEQYF
NA,TRBD2,TRBJ2-1,TRBV4-2,TGTGCCAGCAGCCGGGATACGGGACTAGCGGACAATGAGCAGTTCTTC,CASSRDTGLADNEQFF
NA,TRBD2,TRBJ2-1,TRBV19,TGTGCCAGTAGTATAGATCTATTAGCGGGAGCCAATGAGCAGTTCTTC,CASSIDLLAGANEQFF
NA,TRBD1,TRBJ2-5,TRBV18,TGTGCCAGCTCTTATACCGGGACAGGGGAGACCCAGTACTTC,CASSYTGTGETQYF
once,NA,TRBJ2-1,TRBV9,TGTGCCAGCAGCGTAGAGCGGGACACTAGATACAATGAGCAGTTCTTC,CASSVERDTRYNEQFF
NA,NA,TRBJ2-7,TRBV18,TGTGCCAGCTCACAGGATCGGGTCTCCCTCTACGAGCAGTACTTC,CASSQDRVSLYEQYF
NA,TRBD1,TRBJ1-5,TRBV7-9,TGTGCCAGCAGCCTAGGGGACAGGGGGCTCCATCAGCCCCAGCATTTT,CASSLGDRGLHQPQHF
NA,NA,TRBJ1-5,TRBV7-2,TGTGCCAGCAGCCGTGAGGCACGTTATAGCAATCAGCCCCAGCATTTT,CASSREARYSNQPQHF
NA,TRBD1,TRBJ1-3,TRBV5-1,TGCGCCAGCAGCTTGGGGGACAGGGGAAACACCATATATTTT,CASSLGDRGNTIYF
NA,TRBD2,TRBJ2-5,TRBV5-1,TGCGCCAGCAGCGAGCGACTAGCGGGGGGAGGAGAGACCCAGTACTTC,CASSERLAGGGETQYF
NA,NA,TRBJ2-1,TRBV11-2,TGTGCCAGCAGCTTAGCGGGAGTAAGAGAGCAGTTCTTC,CASSLAGVREQFF